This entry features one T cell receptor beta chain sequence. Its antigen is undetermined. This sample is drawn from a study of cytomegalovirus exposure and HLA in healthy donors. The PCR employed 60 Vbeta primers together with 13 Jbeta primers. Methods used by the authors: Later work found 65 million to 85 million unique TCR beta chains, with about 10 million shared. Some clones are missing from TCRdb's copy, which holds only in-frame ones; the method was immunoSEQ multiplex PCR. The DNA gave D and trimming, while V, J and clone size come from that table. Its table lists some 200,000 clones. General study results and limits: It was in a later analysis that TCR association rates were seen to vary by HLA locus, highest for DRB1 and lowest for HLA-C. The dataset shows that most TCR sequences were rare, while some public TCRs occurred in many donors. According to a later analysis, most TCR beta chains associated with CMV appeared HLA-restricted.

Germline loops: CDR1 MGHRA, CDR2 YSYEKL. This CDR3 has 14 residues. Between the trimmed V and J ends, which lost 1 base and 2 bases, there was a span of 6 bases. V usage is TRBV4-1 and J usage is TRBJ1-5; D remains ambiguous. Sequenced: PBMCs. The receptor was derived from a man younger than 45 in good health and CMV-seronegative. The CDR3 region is CASSQGTGNQPQHF. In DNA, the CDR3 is TGCGCCAGCAGCCAAGGCACGGGCAATCAGCCCCAGCATTTT.